The rows below give T cell receptor beta chains drawn from one sample of a study of shared clonotypes between healthy human individuals. Profiling relied on immunoSEQ multiplex PCR, and the TCRdb table lists in-frame clones only, not all of them. This sample has about 450,000 clones; about 80% occur once, and the top ten carry about 12%. Specimen: PBMCs. The source of these receptors is a woman aged 40 to 50 in good health. Some clones in this sample may be carry-over from other donors' samples. Each CDR3 is given with its conserved first and last residue. D genes are given only for firm matches. Some rows mark clone size as missing; the rest say once, few, many or name a class of expanded clone.

clone size	V gene	D gene	J gene	CDR3 protein	CDR3 DNA
NA	TRBV11-1	TRBD1	TRBJ1-5	CASSPTGGYRSSNQPQHF	TGTGCCAGCAGTCCTACAGGGGGCTACAGGTCGAGCAATCAGCCCCAGCATTTT
NA	TRBV19	TRBD1	TRBJ2-6	CASSVNRGPGANVLTF	TGTGCCAGTAGTGTCAACAGGGGGCCTGGGGCCAACGTCCTGACTTTC
NA	TRBV19	NA	TRBJ1-5	CASSSGRDQPQHF	TGTGCCAGTAGTAGCGGAAGGGATCAGCCCCAGCATTTT
NA	TRBV5-1	NA	TRBJ1-2	CASSQRTDNYGYTF	TGCGCCAGCAGCCAAAGGACAGATAACTATGGCTACACCTTC
few	TRBV18	NA	TRBJ1-1	CASSPNRDTEAFF	TGTGCCAGCTCACCAAACAGGGACACTGAAGCTTTCTTT
NA	TRBV28	TRBD2	TRBJ2-3	CASSYPLQASGSTDTQYF	TGTGCCAGCAGTTACCCCCTACAAGCTAGCGGTAGCACAGATACGCAGTATTTT
many	TRBV7-3	NA	TRBJ1-1	CASSLLGQGTEAFF	TGTGCCAGCAGCTTATTGGGGCAGGGCACTGAAGCTTTCTTT
NA	TRBV27	NA	TRBJ2-3	CASSSWGGRGSDTQYF	TGTGCCAGCAGTTCTTGGGGAGGACGCGGTTCAGATACGCAGTATTTT
NA	TRBV19	NA	TRBJ1-5	CASREMGRGRDQPQHF	TGTGCCAGTAGGGAGATGGGCAGGGGCAGAGACCAGCCCCAGCATTTT
once	TRBV5-1	NA	TRBJ2-3	CASSLPGHDTQYF	TGCGCCAGCAGCTTGCCAGGTCACGATACGCAGTATTTT
NA	TRBV5-1	NA	TRBJ1-4	CASSLVGGPANEKLFF	TGCGCCAGCAGCTTGGTGGGGGGTCCGGCTAATGAAAAACTGTTTTTT
NA	TRBV2	NA	TRBJ2-5	CASSEARETQYF	TGTGCCAGCAGTGAAGCGAGAGAGACCCAGTACTTC
few	TRBV7-2	NA	TRBJ1-5	CASSLGGGGNQPQHF	TGTGCCAGCAGCTTAGGGGGTGGGGGCAATCAGCCCCAGCATTTT
NA	TRBV7-7	NA	TRBJ2-5	CASSFQDGSGETQYF	TGTGCTAGCAGCTTCCAAGACGGGAGCGGGGAGACCCAGTACTTC
once	TRBV6-9	NA	TRBJ1-2	CASSYRSDYGYTF	TGTGCCAGCAGTTACCGGTCAGACTATGGCTACACCTTC
NA	TRBV10-3	NA	TRBJ2-1	CAISGPLGNEQFF	TGTGCCATCTCCGGCCCCTTGGGGAATGAGCAGTTCTTC
NA	TRBV5-6	NA	TRBJ2-5	CASSLRVGGSGQETQYF	TGTGCCAGCAGCTTAAGGGTCGGGGGCTCGGGTCAAGAGACCCAGTACTTC
NA	TRBV30	NA	TRBJ2-3	CAWRLASTDTQYF	TGTGCCTGGAGACTAGCCAGCACAGATACGCAGTATTTT
NA	TRBV18	TRBD2	TRBJ2-1	CASSPPGLGVPGEQFF	TGTGCCAGCTCACCACCGGGACTAGGGGTTCCTGGGGAGCAGTTCTTC
NA	TRBV7-2	NA	TRBJ1-5	CASSLARGDQPQHF	TGTGCCAGCAGCTTAGCCAGGGGCGATCAGCCCCAGCATTTT
NA	TRBV28	NA	TRBJ1-4	CASSSNDGNREKLFF	TGTGCCAGCAGTTCCAATGATGGGAATCGTGAAAAACTGTTTTTT
NA	TRBV28	NA	TRBJ1-2	CASKPPQAHGYTF	TGTGCCAGCAAACCCCCACAGGCACATGGCTACACCTTC
few	TRBV28	NA	TRBJ2-2	CASRSMGQNTGELFF	TGTGCCAGCAGGAGTATGGGACAGAACACCGGGGAGCTGTTTTTT
NA	TRBV7-3	NA	TRBJ2-2	CASSFPPGELFF	TGTGCCAGCAGCTTCCCCCCCGGGGAGCTGTTTTTT
NA	TRBV20-1	NA	TRBJ2-5	CSARGETQYF	TGCAGTGCTCGGGGGGAGACCCAGTACTTC
NA	TRBV7-7	NA	TRBJ2-5	CASSLGGSWETQYF	TGTGCTAGCAGCTTAGGGGGTAGCTGGGAGACCCAGTACTTC
NA	TRBV6-1	TRBD1	TRBJ1-2	CAIHRGLGDGYTF	TGTGCCATCCACAGGGGATTAGGCGATGGCTACACCTTC
NA	TRBV5-4	TRBD1	TRBJ1-1	CASSLGGTGRVAFF	TGTGCCAGCAGCTTGGGCGGGACAGGGCGTGTGGCTTTCTTT
few	TRBV18	NA	TRBJ1-1	CASSLYDLGPMNTEAFF	TGTGCCAGCTCACTCTATGATCTCGGCCCCATGAACACTGAAGCTTTCTTT
NA	TRBV5-5	NA	TRBJ2-5	CASSFPAETQYF	TGTGCCAGCAGCTTTCCCGCGGAGACCCAGTACTTC
NA	TRBV29-1	NA	TRBJ2-1	CSVGDRRSYNEQFF	TGCAGCGTTGGAGACCGTCGCTCCTACAATGAGCAGTTCTTC
NA	TRBV28	TRBD2	TRBJ2-1	CASSSPGTSYNEQFF	TGTGCCAGCAGTTCCCCCGGGACTAGCTACAATGAGCAGTTCTTC